This T cell receptor beta chain comes out of a study of immune evolution from preneoplasia to lung adenocarcinoma. Points on this clone: Its cognate antigen is unknown.

Generated by immunoSEQ multiplex PCR, the TCRdb table keeps only in-frame clones and is missing some. The data show approximately 5,000 clones, roughly four fifths seen once. General study findings and limits: Top clone frequencies peaked in normal lung, apparently declining through invasive adenocarcinoma.

Resections took place in Japan or China from the mid-2010s to the late 2010s. Two lung cancer pathologists independently confirmed each histologic diagnosis. Germline CDR1 SQVTM, CDR2 ANQGSEA. V lost 4 bases and J lost 6; bases outside the gene matches: 5. This CDR3 region has 12 residues. Sequences were obtained from FFPE adjacent normal lung tissue. The chain recombines TRBV29-1 with TRBJ1-2; 7 nucleotides line up with TRBD1. The TCR comes from a donor at least 70 years old with lung adenocarcinoma. This CDR3 is CSVGTGEDGYTF. The CDR3 DNA is TGCAGCGTTGGAACAGGGGAAGATGGCTACACCTTC. The full variable domain, completed using reference TRBV29-1 and TRBJ1-2, is SAVISQKPSRDICQRGTSLTIQCQVDSQVTMMFWYRQQPGQSLTLIATANQGSEATYESGFVIDKFPISRPNLTFSTLTVSNMSPEDSSIYLCSVGTGEDGYTFGSGTRLTVV.